This TCR beta chain originates from a study of CD8 T cells in ankylosing spondylitis. J gave up 0 bases and V 3 bases, and 6 bases lay outside the gene matches. The CDR3 contains 16 residues. In germline, CDR1 is SGDLS, CDR2 YYNGEE. Overall study findings and caveats: Blood from ankylosing spondylitis patients appeared to carry a characteristic roughly 8-variant TCR beta motif. Disease-linked clones displayed a CD8+ phenotype and appeared relatively rarely in peripheral blood. Past studies reported some motif variants in reactive arthritis synovial fluid and blood.

Library preparation for TCR beta used quantitative 5'-RACE with molecular barcodes. One entry per CDR3 protein results from TCRdb running MiXCR on the 5' RACE reads. This repertoire shows 160,000 or so distinct CDR3 sequences, approximately 10% found once; its top ten account for more than 13%. On this clonotype: Its target is unknown.

The source material was blood, either unsorted or a sorted T cell fraction (not recorded which). The V gene is TRBV9, the J gene TRBJ2-1; 7 bases are shared with TRBD1. This receptor was identified in a female donor with ankylosing spondylitis or in good health (not recorded which). The CDR3 protein is CASSAGGLSSYNEQFF. The CDR3 region has the DNA TGTGCCAGCAGCGCAGGGGGTCTGAGCTCCTACAATGAGCAGTTCTTC.